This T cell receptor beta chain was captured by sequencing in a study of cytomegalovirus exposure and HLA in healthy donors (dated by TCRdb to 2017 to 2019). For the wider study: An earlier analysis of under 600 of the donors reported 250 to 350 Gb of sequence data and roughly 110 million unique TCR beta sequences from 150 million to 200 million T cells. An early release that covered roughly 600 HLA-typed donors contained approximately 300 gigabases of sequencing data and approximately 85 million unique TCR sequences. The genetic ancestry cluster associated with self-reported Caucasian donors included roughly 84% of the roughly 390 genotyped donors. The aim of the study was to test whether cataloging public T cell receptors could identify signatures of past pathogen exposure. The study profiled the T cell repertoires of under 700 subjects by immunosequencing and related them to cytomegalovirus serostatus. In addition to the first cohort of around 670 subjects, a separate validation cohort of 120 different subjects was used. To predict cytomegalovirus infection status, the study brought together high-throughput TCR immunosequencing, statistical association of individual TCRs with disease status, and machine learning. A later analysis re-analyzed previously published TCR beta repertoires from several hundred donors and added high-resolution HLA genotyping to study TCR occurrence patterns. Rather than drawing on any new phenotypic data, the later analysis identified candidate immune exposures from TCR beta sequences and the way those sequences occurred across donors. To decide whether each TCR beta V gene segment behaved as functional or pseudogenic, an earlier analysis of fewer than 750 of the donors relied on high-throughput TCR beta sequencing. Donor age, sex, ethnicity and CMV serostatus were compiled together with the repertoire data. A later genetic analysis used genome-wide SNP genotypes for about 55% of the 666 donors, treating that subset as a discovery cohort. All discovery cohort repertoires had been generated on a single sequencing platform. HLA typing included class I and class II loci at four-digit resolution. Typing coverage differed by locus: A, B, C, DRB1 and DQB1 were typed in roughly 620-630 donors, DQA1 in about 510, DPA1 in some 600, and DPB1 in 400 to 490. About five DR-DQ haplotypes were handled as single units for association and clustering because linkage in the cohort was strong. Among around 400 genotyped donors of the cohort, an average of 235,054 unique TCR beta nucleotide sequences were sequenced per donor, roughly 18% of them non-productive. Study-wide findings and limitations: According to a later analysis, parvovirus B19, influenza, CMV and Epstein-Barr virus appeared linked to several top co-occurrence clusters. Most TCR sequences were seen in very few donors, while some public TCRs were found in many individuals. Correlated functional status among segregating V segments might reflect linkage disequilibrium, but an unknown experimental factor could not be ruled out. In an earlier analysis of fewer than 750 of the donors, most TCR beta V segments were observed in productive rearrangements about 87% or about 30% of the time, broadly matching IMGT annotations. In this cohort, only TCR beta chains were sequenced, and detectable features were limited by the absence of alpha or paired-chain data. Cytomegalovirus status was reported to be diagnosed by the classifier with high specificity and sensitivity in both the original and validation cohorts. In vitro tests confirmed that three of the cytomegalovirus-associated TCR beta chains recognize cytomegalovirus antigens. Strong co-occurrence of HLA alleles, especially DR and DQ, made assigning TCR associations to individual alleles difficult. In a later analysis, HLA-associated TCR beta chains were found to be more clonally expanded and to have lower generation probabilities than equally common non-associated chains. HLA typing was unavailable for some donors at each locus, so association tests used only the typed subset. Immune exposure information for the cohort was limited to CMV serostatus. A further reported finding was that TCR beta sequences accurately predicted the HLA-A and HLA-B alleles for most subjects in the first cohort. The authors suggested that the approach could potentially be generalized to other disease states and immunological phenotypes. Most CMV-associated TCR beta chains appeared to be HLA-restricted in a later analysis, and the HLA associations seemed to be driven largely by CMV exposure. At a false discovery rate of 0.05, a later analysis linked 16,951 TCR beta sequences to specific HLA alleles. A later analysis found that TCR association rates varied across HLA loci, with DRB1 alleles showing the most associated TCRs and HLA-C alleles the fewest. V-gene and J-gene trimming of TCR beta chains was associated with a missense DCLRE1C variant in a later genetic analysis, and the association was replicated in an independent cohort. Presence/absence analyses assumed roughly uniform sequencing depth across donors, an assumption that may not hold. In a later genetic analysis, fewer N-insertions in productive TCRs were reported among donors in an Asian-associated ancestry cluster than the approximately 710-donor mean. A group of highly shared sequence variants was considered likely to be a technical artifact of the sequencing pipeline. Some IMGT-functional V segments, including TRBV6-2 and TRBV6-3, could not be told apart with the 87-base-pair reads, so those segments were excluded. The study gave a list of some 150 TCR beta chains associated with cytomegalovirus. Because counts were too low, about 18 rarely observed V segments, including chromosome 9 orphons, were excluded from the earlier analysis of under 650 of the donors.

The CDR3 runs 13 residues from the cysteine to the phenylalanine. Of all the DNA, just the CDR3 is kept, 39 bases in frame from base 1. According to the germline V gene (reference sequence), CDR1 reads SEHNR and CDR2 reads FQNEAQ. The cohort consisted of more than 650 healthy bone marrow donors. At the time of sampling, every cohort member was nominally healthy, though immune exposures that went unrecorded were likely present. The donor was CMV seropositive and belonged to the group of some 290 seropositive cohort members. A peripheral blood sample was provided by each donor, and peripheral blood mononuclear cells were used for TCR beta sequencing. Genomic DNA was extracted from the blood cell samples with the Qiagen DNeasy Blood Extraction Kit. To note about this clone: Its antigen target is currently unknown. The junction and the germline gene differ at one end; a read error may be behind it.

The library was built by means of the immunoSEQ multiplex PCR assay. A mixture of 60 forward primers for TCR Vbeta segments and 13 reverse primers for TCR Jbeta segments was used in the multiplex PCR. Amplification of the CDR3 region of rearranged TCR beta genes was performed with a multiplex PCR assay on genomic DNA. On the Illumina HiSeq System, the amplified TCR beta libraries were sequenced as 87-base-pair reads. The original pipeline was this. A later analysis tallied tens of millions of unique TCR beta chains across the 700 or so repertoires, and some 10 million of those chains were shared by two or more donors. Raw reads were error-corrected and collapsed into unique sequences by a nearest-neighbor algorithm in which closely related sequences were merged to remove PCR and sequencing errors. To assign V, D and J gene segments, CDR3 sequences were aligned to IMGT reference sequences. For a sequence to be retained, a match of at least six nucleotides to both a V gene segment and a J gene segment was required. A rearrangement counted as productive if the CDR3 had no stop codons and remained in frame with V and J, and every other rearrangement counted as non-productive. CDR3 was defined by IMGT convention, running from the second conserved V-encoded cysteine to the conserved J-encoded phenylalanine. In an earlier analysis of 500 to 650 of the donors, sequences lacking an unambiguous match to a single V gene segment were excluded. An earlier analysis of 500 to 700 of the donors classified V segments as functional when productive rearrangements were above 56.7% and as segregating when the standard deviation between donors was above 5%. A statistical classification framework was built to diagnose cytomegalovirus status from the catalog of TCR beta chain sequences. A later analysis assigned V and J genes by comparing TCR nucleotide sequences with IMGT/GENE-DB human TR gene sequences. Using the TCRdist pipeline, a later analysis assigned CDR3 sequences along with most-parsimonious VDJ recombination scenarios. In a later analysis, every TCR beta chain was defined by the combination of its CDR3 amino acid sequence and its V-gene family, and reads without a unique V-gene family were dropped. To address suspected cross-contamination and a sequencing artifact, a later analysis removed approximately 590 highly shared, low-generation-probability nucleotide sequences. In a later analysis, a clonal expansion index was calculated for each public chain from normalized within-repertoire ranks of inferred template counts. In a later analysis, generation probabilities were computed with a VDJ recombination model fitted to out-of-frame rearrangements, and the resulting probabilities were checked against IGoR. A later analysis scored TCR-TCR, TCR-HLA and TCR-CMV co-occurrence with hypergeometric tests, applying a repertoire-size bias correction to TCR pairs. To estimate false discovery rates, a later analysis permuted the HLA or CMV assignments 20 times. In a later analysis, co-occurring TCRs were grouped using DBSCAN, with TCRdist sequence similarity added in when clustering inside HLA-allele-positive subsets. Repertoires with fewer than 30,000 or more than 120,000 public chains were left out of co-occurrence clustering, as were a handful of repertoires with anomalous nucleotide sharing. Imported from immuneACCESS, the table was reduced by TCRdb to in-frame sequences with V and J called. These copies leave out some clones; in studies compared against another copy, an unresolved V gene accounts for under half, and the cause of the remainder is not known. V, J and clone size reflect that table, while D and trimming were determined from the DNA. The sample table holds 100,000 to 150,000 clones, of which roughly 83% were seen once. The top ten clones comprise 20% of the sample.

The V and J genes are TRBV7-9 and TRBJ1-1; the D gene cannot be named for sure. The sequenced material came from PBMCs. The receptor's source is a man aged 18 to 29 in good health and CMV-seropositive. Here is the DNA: TGTTCCAGCAATGTTCGAGAGAACACTGAAGCTTTCTTT. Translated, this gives CSSNVRENTEAFF.